Presented here are 12 T cell receptor beta chains from one specimen sequenced in a study of blood T cell repertoires in COVID-19. TCRdb keeps only in-frame clones here, not all; method: immunoSEQ multiplex PCR. The table records about 230,000 clones, 65% to 90% of them present only once. The sample comprised peripheral blood. These receptors were obtained from a man in his fifties or sixties with COVID-19, enrolled during active disease.

The J gene is TRBJ1-5, the V gene TRBV7-2; possible D gene TRBD1, 6 bases. This CDR3 is built from 15 residues. The germline V gene has CDR1 SGHTA and CDR2 FQGNSA. Trimming pared 3 bases from V and 0 bases from J, leaving 9 bases between. The CDR3 bases are TGTGCCAGCAGCTTGGAACAGGGTAGCAATCAGCCCCAGCATTTT. This sequence encodes CASSLEQGSNQPQHF.

This rearrangement joins TRBV2 to TRBJ2-4; TRBD1 is a possible D gene (7 bases). From germline, CDR1 is SNHLY and CDR2 FYNNEI. This CDR3 spans 15 amino acids. V was trimmed by 7 bases and J by 0 bases, leaving 13 bases between them. The CDR3 region is CASTSQGGAKNIQYF. As DNA, the CDR3 is TGTGCCAGCACGTCCCAGGGGGGAGCCAAAAACATTCAGTACTTC.

This clone showed up just a few times. The chain recombines TRBV7-8 with TRBJ2-7; 7 bases match TRBD1. V was pared by 5 bases and J by 1 base, with 8 bases of the junction left unmatched. The CDR3 totals 15 residues. Germline CDR1 SGHVS, CDR2 FQNEAQ. The CDR3 DNA sequence: TGTGCCAGCAGCCCCCCGGACAGGATGTCCTACGAGCAGTACTTC. It codes for CASSPPDRMSYEQYF.

The V and J genes are TRBV10-2 and TRBJ1-3; D possibly corresponds to TRBD1 (5 bases). V was pared by 3 bases and J by 0 bases, with 9 bases between. Germline values: CDR1 WSHSY, CDR2 SAAADI. The CDR3 contains 15 residues. The CDR3 coding sequence is TGCGCCAGCAGTGATGACAGCTACTCTGGAAACACCATATATTTT. Protein: CASSDDSYSGNTIYF.

The CDR3 region has the DNA TGCGCCAGCAGCTTGACCCTAGCGGGAGAGTACAATGAGCAGTTCTTC. Amino acids: CASSLTLAGEYNEQFF. The chain couples TRBV5-1 to TRBJ2-1; TRBD2 matches at 10 bases. V lost 1 base, J lost 4 bases, and 5 bases stayed unmatched. There are 16 residues in the CDR3. The V gene's germline CDR1 is SGHRS and CDR2 YFSETQ.

The V and J genes are TRBV7-2 and TRBJ2-2, with TRBD2 matching over 10 bases. V shed 3 bases and J 8 bases; nucleotides not matched to a gene: 9. CDR3 length: 16 residues. Germline V CDR1 and CDR2: SGHTA, FQGNSA. CDR3 loop: CASSLSGGVSGGELFF. Here the CDR3 DNA reads TGTGCCAGCAGCTTGAGCGGGGGGGTCTCAGGTGGGGAGCTGTTTTTT.

The CDR3 here is CASSSVAGYEQYF. The CDR3 DNA is TGTGCCAGCAGCTCCGTAGCGGGCTACGAGCAGTACTTC. J is TRBJ2-7 and V is TRBV7-9, with TRBD2 matching 7 bases. This CDR3 spans 13 amino acids. Per the germline V gene, CDR1 is SEHNR and CDR2 is FQNEAQ (reference sequence). V dropped 4 bases and J dropped 3; count of bases not matched to a gene: 3.

The table lists this clone with a count of one. V gene TRBV7-6 combines with J gene TRBJ2-3, with 8 bases fitting TRBD2. CDR3 size: 17 residues. Per germline, CDR1 SGHVS and CDR2 FNYEAQ. V lost 5 bases, J lost 1 base, and 11 bases stayed unmatched. The chain's CDR3 is CASSQDRSGTRTDTQYF. CDR3 DNA sequence: TGTGCCAGCAGCCAAGATCGTAGCGGGACCCGCACAGATACGCAGTATTTT.

The chain is built from TRBV7-9 and TRBJ2-1; tentatively, D is TRBD1 (6 bases). V lost 4 bases, J lost 8 bases, and 18 bases lay in between. This CDR3 has 15 residues. CDR1 SEHNR and CDR2 FQNEAQ come from the germline V gene (reference sequence). The CDR3 region is CASSSPEGGLDEQFF. In DNA form, the CDR3 reads TGTGCCAGCAGCTCTCCAGAAGGGGGTCTCGATGAGCAGTTCTTC.

V usage is TRBV24-1 and J usage is TRBJ1-1, with 9 bases fitting TRBD1. The V segment lost 4 bases and the J segment 10 bases; nucleotides outside the gene matches: 9. The V gene's germline CDR1 is KGHDR and CDR2 SFDVKD. This CDR3 contains 14 residues. The CDR3 sequence is CATSESRDRAGAFF. The CDR3 region has the DNA TGTGCCACCAGTGAATCCCGGGACAGGGCCGGAGCTTTCTTT.

The rearrangement links TRBV6-6 to TRBJ2-2; D is perhaps TRBD1 (7 bases). Per the germline V gene, CDR1 is MNHNY and CDR2 is SVGAGI (reference sequence). The CDR3 sequence is 17 residues long. V gave up 5 bases and J gave up 2 bases, with 18 bases separating them. Here the CDR3 reads CASSPARGRENTGELFF. The CDR3 coding sequence is TGTGCCAGCAGTCCGGCTAGGGGGCGGGAAAACACCGGGGAGCTGTTTTTT.

This chain connects TRBV19 to TRBJ2-7; 8 bases agree with TRBD2. Germline V lookup: CDR1 LNHDA, CDR2 SQIVND (reference sequence). V lost 6 bases and J lost 4; bases outside the gene matches: 11. The CDR3 is 15 residues long. The CDR3 region is CASSGGAGASYEQYF. The CDR3 nucleotides are TGTGCCAGTAGCGGGGGAGCGGGAGCTAGTTACGAGCAGTACTTC.